This T cell receptor (beta chain) derives from a study of blood T cell repertoires in COVID-19 (dated by TCRdb to the early 2020s). With regard to the full study: The collaborator samples originated in the United States, Italy and Spain and spanned the acute and convalescent phases of COVID-19. Where available, HLA class I and class II types were taken from metadata supplied by the sample provider and were not determined by assay-based typing. Sample metadata almost always included a de-identified subject ID, COVID-19 status, age in years and sex. Samples came from the ongoing ImmuneRACE study (first 160 participants) plus 1,254 subjects from 6 global collaborators. The repertoires were released in a freely available public database meant as a resource for research on the immune response to SARS-CoV-2. The dataset comprised deeply sampled blood TCRbeta repertoires from subjects exposed to, actively infected with, or recovered from COVID-19. The material from the prospective study consisted of cDNA or gDNA derived from T cells, B-cell-depleted T cells, or PBMCs. What the work shows at the level of the full study, not this receptor alone: Clinical and demographic metadata were provided uncurated, with the amount varying by source and participant.

In the case of this clone: The antigen it binds to is not known. Per-base quality was not reported, and no clone a single base away is much larger than it.

TCRbeta CDR3 regions were amplified from genomic DNA by means of the immunoSEQ Assay, a bias-controlled multiplex PCR. The original pipeline was this. The number of nucleated cells in each sample was estimated from the amplification of reference gene primers within the assay. To quantify the absolute abundance of each unique TCRbeta CDR3 rearrangement, sequence reads were collapsed and filtered. For each sample, productive Simpson clonality was calculated as the square root of Simpson's diversity index across productive rearrangements. This is the immuneACCESS table as TCRdb keeps it, with only in-frame sequences that have V and J called. A part of the clones is gone; compared with another copy, unresolved V genes explain less than half, and the rest is unexplained. V and J calls and clone size are those listed in that table; D and trimming were worked out from the DNA. The sample includes fewer than 200,000 clones, with roughly 85% observed a single time. Of the sample, roughly 28% falls within the top ten clones.

The junction carries 9 bases between V and J, which are trimmed by 1 base and 3 bases respectively. The CDR3 covers 14 residues, taking in both the cysteine and the phenylalanine. Of all the DNA, just the CDR3 is kept, 42 bases in frame from base 1. The germline V gene (reference sequence) yields LNHNV for CDR1 and YYDKDF for CDR2. Collaborating institutions collected whole blood in K2EDTA tubes following their own protocols. For TCRbeta analysis, collaborators shipped samples as frozen whole blood, isolated PBMCs, or DNA extracted from either of those sample types. This sequence originates from a woman between 70 and 85 years old with acute or convalescent COVID-19. Sequenced sample: peripheral blood. Rearrangement joined TRBV15 to TRBJ2-5, with no reliable assignment of the D segment. Read as DNA, the sequence is TGTGCCACCAGCAGAGTTAATATTGAAGAGACCCAGTACTTC. The encoded protein is CATSRVNIEETQYF.